This TCR beta chain was sequenced during a study of control samples from healthy donors and cancer patients. V lost 3 bases and J lost 0, with 12 bases in between. This CDR3 is built from 16 residues. Looked up from germline, CDR1 is KGHSH and CDR2 is LQKENI. Clones were sequenced by immunoSEQ multiplex PCR, and TCRdb holds only the in-frame ones, with some missing. The sample consists of around 150,000 clones, 85% to 90% of them appearing once. The gene calls are TRBV18 and TRBJ1-5, with D perhaps TRBD1 (5 bases). What was sequenced was blood. This receptor was obtained from a man under 40 in good health. CDR3 in DNA: TGTGCCAGCTCACCCGGGGACGGACATAGCAATCAGCCCCAGCATTTT. This translates into CASSPGDGHSNQPQHF.